This TCR beta chain originates from a study of metastatic and nonmetastatic thyroid tumors. TCRdb called clones again from the PCR reads with MiXCR. There are roughly 70,000 clones in the sample; 18% occur only once, and 9.5% to 15% lies in the top ten. This clone has a count of ten or more. Per germline, CDR1 SGHAT and CDR2 FQNNGV. This CDR3 is built from 15 residues. The trim removed 1 base at V and 4 bases at J, leaving 5 bases unmatched. No patient received treatment before thyroid surgery. The TCR originated in a female donor with papillary thyroid cancer or a benign thyroid nodule (not recorded which). Some clones in this sample may be carry-over from other donors' samples. The chain recombines TRBV11-2 with TRBJ2-7; the match to TRBD2 covers 9 bases. The sample taken for sequencing was blood. For the CDR3, the DNA is TGTGCCAGCAGCTTAGCTAGCGGGACGAAATACGAGCAGTACTTC. Its protein product is CASSLASGTKYEQYF.